This TCR beta chain originates from a study of cytomegalovirus exposure and HLA in healthy donors. Study outcomes and limitations: Presence/absence analyses assumed roughly uniform sequencing depth across donors.

Looked up from germline, CDR1 is SGHRS and CDR2 is YFSETQ. The ends were cut back, 3 bases at V and 7 bases at J, with 14 bases in the middle. The CDR3 spans 14 residues. The PCR used 60 Vbeta and 13 Jbeta primers. The data were produced by immunoSEQ multiplex PCR, yet TCRdb's version contains in-frame clones alone and is incomplete. The sample includes 220,000 or so clones, 65% to 80% of them seen just once. As for this clone: What it binds is unknown.

The chain joins TRBV5-1 to TRBJ2-1; possibly TRBD2 for D (5 bases). Sequenced material: PBMCs. This sequence was found in a man aged 45-65 years in good health and CMV-seronegative. The CDR3 sequence is CASSYGLSLNEQFF. The DNA for the CDR3 is TGCGCCAGCAGCTACGGACTCTCCCTTAATGAGCAGTTCTTC.